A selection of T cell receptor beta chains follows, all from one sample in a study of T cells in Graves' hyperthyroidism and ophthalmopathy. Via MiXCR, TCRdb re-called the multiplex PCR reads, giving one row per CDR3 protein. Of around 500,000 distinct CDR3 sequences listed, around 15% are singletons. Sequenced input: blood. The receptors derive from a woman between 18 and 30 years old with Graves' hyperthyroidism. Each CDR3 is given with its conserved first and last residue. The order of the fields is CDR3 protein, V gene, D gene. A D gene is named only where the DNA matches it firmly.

CDR3aa: CASSSPQGRNEQFF
v_gene: TRBV7-3
d_gene: -

CDR3aa: CASNDPNQPQHF
v_gene: TRBV19
d_gene: -

CDR3aa: CASSYSRTTNEKLFF
v_gene: TRBV6-6
d_gene: -

CDR3aa: CASTPGAFRHEQYF
v_gene: TRBV12-3/TRBV12-4
d_gene: -

CDR3aa: CSARKRATSYNEQFF
v_gene: TRBV20-1
d_gene: -

CDR3aa: CASSSPGQGRMDQETQYF
v_gene: TRBV13
d_gene: TRBD1

CDR3aa: CASSATGYEAFF
v_gene: TRBV28
d_gene: TRBD1

CDR3aa: CARCVLPATGVSQPQHF
v_gene: TRBV10-2
d_gene: TRBD1

CDR3aa: CASSQDAQPNQPQHF
v_gene: TRBV4-1
d_gene: -

CDR3aa: CASSTRGGGNTEAFF
v_gene: TRBV3-1
d_gene: -

CDR3aa: CASSTGVSKNIQYF
v_gene: TRBV6-1
d_gene: TRBD1

CDR3aa: CASGLAAGTGVLPNEKLFF
v_gene: TRBV12-5
d_gene: TRBD1

CDR3aa: CASSPFTDHIIQYF
v_gene: TRBV18
d_gene: -

CDR3aa: CASSLGRTSGANVLTF
v_gene: TRBV6-1
d_gene: -

CDR3aa: CASSPPLGGRNTEAFF
v_gene: TRBV18
d_gene: -

CDR3aa: CASSVSGSPEAFF
v_gene: TRBV9
d_gene: -

CDR3aa: CASSVSGQGDSEAFF
v_gene: TRBV9
d_gene: TRBD1

CDR3aa: CASSAPRDQPTYEQYF
v_gene: TRBV2
d_gene: -

CDR3aa: CASSTGTEWTEAFF
v_gene: TRBV12-3/TRBV12-4
d_gene: TRBD1

CDR3aa: CASSRISGTGDYF
v_gene: TRBV2
d_gene: TRBD1

CDR3aa: CASSQQSGTTDTQYF
v_gene: TRBV4-1
d_gene: -

CDR3aa: CASSPEGLTDTQYF
v_gene: TRBV3-1
d_gene: -

CDR3aa: CASSAGVSYEQYF
v_gene: TRBV7-9
d_gene: -

CDR3aa: CAISGALAGWGTGELFF
v_gene: TRBV10-3
d_gene: TRBD2

CDR3aa: CASRPGLAGADTQYF
v_gene: TRBV6-1
d_gene: TRBD2

CDR3aa: CASSLMSTDTQYF
v_gene: TRBV27
d_gene: -

CDR3aa: CASSYDGAADTGELFF
v_gene: TRBV6-5
d_gene: -

CDR3aa: CASTSRRETGELFF
v_gene: TRBV7-3
d_gene: TRBD2

CDR3aa: CAGLAVQETQYF
v_gene: TRBV30
d_gene: TRBD2

CDR3aa: CASSLGNRGPWVDEQFF
v_gene: TRBV5-8
d_gene: -

CDR3aa: CASSPAAGMTEAFF
v_gene: TRBV6-2/TRBV6-3
d_gene: -